A single sample gave rise to the 14 T cell receptor beta chains below, sequenced in a study of T cells after somatic rescue of genetic block. Using immunoSEQ multiplex PCR, the repertoire was profiled, and TCRdb retains in-frame clones only, with some absent. The table shows 95,000 to 120,000 clones, with 75% to 95% occurring only once. The sequenced sample consisted of peripheral blood mononuclear cells (PBMCs). These receptors all come from a woman under 30.

The chain employs TRBV27 and TRBJ1-6; possible D gene TRBD1, 5 bases. Germline V CDR1 and CDR2: MNHEY, SMNVEV (reference sequence). V was pared by 7 bases and J by 5 bases, with 18 bases between. This CDR3 has 16 residues. Here the CDR3 DNA reads TGTGCCAGCAAAACAGGTCGGGGAGGGAATAATTCACCCCTCCACTTT. Its translation is CASKTGRGGNNSPLHF.

The count of this clone is one. This chain links TRBV9 with TRBJ1-2; 11 nucleotides align to TRBD1. V trimming: 0 bases; J trimming: 8 bases; junction bases outside the gene matches: 6. There are 15 residues in the CDR3. Per the germline V gene, CDR1 is SGDLS and CDR2 is YYNGEE. CDR3 region: CASSVVGQGAGGYTF. For the CDR3, the DNA is TGTGCCAGCAGCGTAGTTGGACAGGGGGCGGGCGGCTACACCTTC.

The chain uses TRBV10-3 and TRBJ1-2, with 7 positions matching TRBD1. V gave up 10 bases and J gave up 6 bases; unmatched junction bases: 11. The length of the CDR3 is 13 residues. Germline CDR1 reads ENHRY; CDR2 reads SYGVKD. For the CDR3, the DNA is TGTGCCACTAATTTCGGGACAGCACATGGCTACACCTTC. It translates to CATNFGTAHGYTF.

V and J are TRBV4-3 and TRBJ2-5; D remains ambiguous. CDR1 LGHNA and CDR2 YSLEER come from the germline V gene. CDR3 length: 14 amino acids. Trimming removed 0 bases at V and 4 bases at J, with 9 bases between. CDR3 coding DNA: TGCGCCAGCAGCCAAGAGTACTCAAGAGAGACCCAGTACTTC. Protein product: CASSQEYSRETQYF.

The rearrangement joins TRBV19 to TRBJ2-2; 8 bases fit TRBD1. This CDR3 contains 16 residues. The germline V gene has CDR1 LNHDA and CDR2 SQIVND (reference sequence). V trimming: 10 bases; J trimming: 4 bases; junction bases outside the gene matches: 14. As DNA, the CDR3 is TGTGCCACCCTATCCCAGGGGGCATTAGGCACCGGGGAGCTGTTTTTT. This codes for CATLSQGALGTGELFF.

This rearrangement joins TRBV5-8 to TRBJ2-3; either TRBD1 or TRBD2 may fit D (7 bases each). Germline V gene lookup returns CDR1 SGHTS and CDR2 YDEGEE. Between the trimmed V and J ends, which lost 0 bases and 3 bases, there was a span of 11 bases. The CDR3 contains 15 residues. CDR3 nucleotide sequence: TGTGCCAGCAGCTTGGGCAGGGGGGGAACAGATACGCAGTATTTT. As protein: CASSLGRGGTDTQYF.

The genes are TRBV28 and TRBJ2-4; TRBD1 aligns across 9 bases. The V and J ends lost 4 bases and 4 bases, in that order; junction bases with no gene match: 2. The CDR3 is 14 residues long. Germline CDR1 reads MDHEN; CDR2 reads SYDVKM. CDR3 DNA: TGTGCCAGCAGTTCCGGGACAGGGAAAAACATTCAGTACTTC. Its translation: CASSSGTGKNIQYF.

In this sample, this clone turned up once. The V and J genes are TRBV5-5 and TRBJ2-1, with 11 positions matching TRBD2. After removal of 3 bases from V and 3 bases from J, the junction contained 8 bases not matched to a gene. In germline, CDR1 is SGHKS, CDR2 YYEKEE (reference sequence). CDR3 length: 17 amino acids. The CDR3 nucleotides read TGTGCCAGCAGCTCCCTCGGGACTAGCGGAGACTACAATGAGCAGTTCTTC. Translated, it gives CASSSLGTSGDYNEQFF.

The rearrangement uses TRBV4-2 and TRBJ2-1; 8 positions match TRBD2. Germline V gene lookup returns CDR1 LGHNA and CDR2 YNFKEQ. The CDR3 spans 15 residues. V shed 1 base, J shed 5 bases, and the junction held 4 bases outside the gene matches. The CDR3 nucleotides are TGTGCCAGCAGCCAAGGTGCACTAGCGGACAATGAGCAGTTCTTC. Protein sequence: CASSQGALADNEQFF.

The CDR3 region is CASSPAGAVYEQYF. CDR3 in DNA: TGTGCCAGCAGCCCGGCGGGGGCGGTGTACGAGCAGTACTTC. This chain connects TRBV7-3 to TRBJ2-7; D is perhaps TRBD2 (7 bases). The CDR3 runs 14 residues. Germline CDR1 SGHTA, CDR2 FQGTGA. The V and J ends lost 5 bases and 4 bases respectively, with 15 bases between them.

This clone was seen a few times. V gene TRBV7-8 combines with J gene TRBJ1-2; 8 bases align to TRBD1. V gave up 5 bases and J gave up 8 bases; unmatched junction bases: 10. Germline V gene sequence: CDR1 SGHVS, CDR2 FQNEAQ. The CDR3 is 14 residues long. CDR3 protein: CASSEDRVSGGYTF. The CDR3 DNA follows: TGTGCCAGCAGCGAGGACAGGGTATCAGGAGGCTACACCTTC. Complete variable domain (other parts from reference TRBV7-8 and TRBJ1-2): GAGVSQSPRYKVAKRGQDVALRCDPISGHVSLFWYQQALGQGPEFLTYFQNEAQLDKSGLPSDRFFAERPEGSVSTLKIQRTQQEDSAVYLCASSEDRVSGGYTFGSGTRLTVV.

This clone has a handful of counts. The chain couples TRBV6-4 to TRBJ2-7; 12 bases are shared with TRBD1. CDR1 and CDR2 from the germline V gene are MRHNA and SNTAGT. This CDR3 is built from 14 residues. J was trimmed by 5 bases and V by 5 bases; bases with no gene match: 4. The CDR3 reads CASSPGTGGHEQYF. The CDR3 nucleotides read TGTGCCAGCAGTCCCGGGACAGGGGGCCACGAGCAGTACTTC.

V and J are TRBV9 and TRBJ1-1; TRBD1 is a possible D gene (6 bases). The V and J ends lost 0 bases and 0 bases respectively, with 12 bases between them. The CDR3 is 16 residues long. Germline V CDR1 and CDR2: SGDLS, YYNGEE. The CDR3 reads CASSVASDSMNTEAFF. The CDR3 region has the DNA TGTGCCAGCAGCGTAGCTTCGGACAGTATGAACACTGAAGCTTTCTTT.

J is TRBJ1-6 and V is TRBV15; no clear D. Trimming cost V 6 bases and J 4 bases, with 7 bases left between them. Looked up from germline, CDR1 is LNHNV and CDR2 is YYDKDF (reference sequence). The length of the CDR3 is 13 residues. CDR3 in amino acids: CATRRDYNSPLHF. CDR3 in DNA: TGTGCCACCAGACGCGATTATAATTCACCCCTCCACTTT.